Presented here are 23 T cell receptor beta chains from one specimen sequenced in a study of cytomegalovirus exposure and HLA in healthy donors. This table comes from immunoSEQ multiplex PCR, and its TCRdb copy is limited to in-frame clones, with some not included. Of around 400,000 clones in the sample, roughly 89% were seen once. The sequenced material came from PBMCs. These receptors all come from a woman aged 18-30 years in good health and CMV-seronegative.

CDR3 loop: CASSPRTGKAGELFF. The DNA of the CDR3 is TGTGCCAGCAGTCCTAGGACAGGGAAGGCCGGGGAGCTGTTTTTT. The rearrangement links TRBV6-5 to TRBJ2-2; TRBD1 aligns across 8 bases. This CDR3 spans 15 amino acids. With 5 bases clipped from V and 6 bases from J, the junction kept 8 bases outside the gene matches. CDR1 is MNHEY, CDR2 SVGAGI, per germline.

The genes are TRBV2 and TRBJ2-3, with 8 bases fitting TRBD2. The V segment lost 4 bases and the J segment 0 bases; nucleotides outside the gene matches: 3. The CDR3 runs to 15 residues. Germline CDR1 is SNHLY and CDR2 is FYNNEI. CDR3 residues: CASSAASGSTDTQYF. As DNA, the CDR3 is TGTGCCAGCAGTGCGGCTAGCGGGAGCACAGATACGCAGTATTTT.

The chain employs TRBV4-1 and TRBJ2-5, with D possibly TRBD1 on 5 matching bases. There are 13 residues in the CDR3. CDR1 and CDR2 (germline): MGHRA, YSYEKL. V lost 1 base and J lost 2, with 5 bases in between. The CDR3 sequence: CASSQGQQETQYF. CDR3 nucleotide sequence: TGCGCCAGCAGCCAAGGACAGCAAGAGACCCAGTACTTC.

This chain uses TRBV11-2 with TRBJ2-2; 9 positions agree with TRBD2. The CDR3 has 15 amino acids. Germline CDR1 SGHAT, CDR2 FQNNGV. Trimming at V came to 8 bases and at J to 0 bases, leaving 4 bases not matched to a gene. The CDR3 spells CASRGGASNTGELFF. The CDR3 nucleotides are TGTGCCAGCCGCGGGGGGGCTTCGAACACCGGGGAGCTGTTTTTT.

The J gene is TRBJ1-3, the V gene TRBV5-6; 9 bases agree with TRBD1. This CDR3 contains 16 residues. The germline V gene encodes CDR1 SGHDT and CDR2 YYEEEE. V gave up 0 bases and J gave up 2 bases; unmatched junction bases: 3. The CDR3 region has the DNA TGTGCCAGCAGCTTGGGGGACAGGGACACTGGAAACACCATATATTTT. Translated, it gives CASSLGDRDTGNTIYF.

This chain links TRBV6-1 with TRBJ2-7; TRBD2 is a possible D gene (6 bases). The CDR3 covers 14 residues. Germline V gene lookup returns CDR1 MNHNS and CDR2 SASEGT. V shed 0 bases and J shed 1 base, with 7 bases lying between them. In DNA form, the CDR3 reads TGTGCCAGCAGTGAAGCGGAGGGATCCTACGAGCAGTACTTC. Translation gives CASSEAEGSYEQYF.

This rearrangement joins TRBV9 to TRBJ2-7; 13 nucleotides agree with TRBD2. The CDR3 totals 15 residues. Germline CDR1 is SGDLS and CDR2 is YYNGEE. Trimming at V came to 4 bases and at J to 6 bases, leaving 7 bases not matched to a gene. The chain's CDR3 is CASSPGTSGNGEQYF. In DNA, the CDR3 is TGTGCCAGCAGCCCCGGGACTAGCGGGAATGGCGAGCAGTACTTC.

V and J are TRBV5-1 and TRBJ2-3; possible D gene TRBD2, 6 bases. Germline V gene data show CDR1 as SGHRS and CDR2 as YFSETQ. Trimming took off 1 base at V and 1 base at J, with 16 bases between the two ends. This CDR3 is 17 amino acids long. The CDR3 region has the DNA TGCGCCAGCAGCTTGTCGGTCGATAGCGGTCGCACAGATACGCAGTATTTT. Translating it yields CASSLSVDSGRTDTQYF.

This CDR3 is CASSSNRDRGRGQPQHF. The CDR3 coding sequence is TGTGCCAGCAGCTCCAACCGGGACAGGGGGCGAGGGCAGCCCCAGCATTTT. J is TRBJ1-5 and V is TRBV7-9; 12 nucleotides match TRBD1. The CDR3 length is 17 residues. The junction had 11 bases not matched to a gene; V was cut back by 4 bases and J by 7 bases. The germline V gene has CDR1 SEHNR and CDR2 FQNEAQ (reference sequence). Supplemented by reference TRBV7-9 and TRBJ1-5, the full variable domain reads DTGVSQNPRHKITKRGQNVTFRCDPISEHNRLYWYRQTLGQGPEFLTYFQNEAQLEKSRLLSDRFSAERPKGSFSTLEIQRTEQGDSAMYLCASSSNRDRGRGQPQHFGDGTRLSIL.

This sequence joins TRBV28 and TRBJ2-5; D is possibly TRBD1 (6 bases). The V end lost 4 bases, the J end lost 10 bases, and 22 bases lay between the germline ends. The CDR3 consists of 15 residues. In germline, CDR1 is MDHEN, CDR2 SYDVKM. The CDR3 loop is CASSSPTGTTEDQYF. CDR3 nucleotide sequence: TGTGCCAGCAGTTCTCCCACCGGGACAACGGAGGACCAGTACTTC.

This clone was recorded once. This chain connects TRBV30 to TRBJ2-7, with D maybe TRBD2 (6 bases). The CDR3 consists of 14 residues. Germline V gene lookup returns CDR1 GTSNPN and CDR2 SVGIG (reference sequence). Trimming cost V 5 bases and J 1 base, with 15 bases left between them. The CDR3 sequence: CAWGRFGLSYEQYF. CDR3 bases: TGTGCCTGGGGGAGGTTCGGTCTTTCCTACGAGCAGTACTTC.

V and J are TRBV9 and TRBJ2-3, with 8 nucleotides matching TRBD2. CDR1 SGDLS and CDR2 YYNGEE come from the germline V gene. J was trimmed by 5 bases and V by 5 bases; bases with no gene match: 13. This CDR3 is built from 16 residues. CDR3 coding DNA: TGTGCCAGCAGTCTACAGCGGGGGCGACGGGGAGATACGCAGTATTTT. Translating it yields CASSLQRGRRGDTQYF.

V gene TRBV15 combines with J gene TRBJ1-5; D possibly corresponds to TRBD1 (5 bases). V dropped 5 bases and J dropped 0 bases, with 11 bases sitting between them. Looked up from germline, CDR1 is LNHNV and CDR2 is YYDKDF (reference sequence). The CDR3 runs 15 residues. CDR3 loop: CATSGYRSSNQPQHF. The DNA of the CDR3 is TGTGCCACCAGCGGATACAGGAGTAGCAATCAGCCCCAGCATTTT.

J is TRBJ2-2 and V is TRBV6-5, with a weak D call TRBD1 (8 bases). V lost 6 bases, J lost 4 bases, and 15 bases lay in between. Germline-derived CDR1 and CDR2 are MNHEY and SVGAGI. CDR3 length: 15 residues. The CDR3 nucleotides are TGTGCCAGCAGAAGTAACAGGGGGGGCACCGGGGAGCTGTTTTTT. This encodes CASRSNRGGTGELFF.

The chain combines TRBV27 with TRBJ2-3; 7 bases map to TRBD1. Germline V gives CDR1 MNHEY, CDR2 SMNVEV (reference sequence). The CDR3 runs 16 residues. The V gene end was trimmed by 2 bases and the J gene end by 3 bases; junction bases not matched to a gene: 8. Here the CDR3 DNA reads TGTGCCAGCAGTTTACAGGGGGTGAAGACGACAGATACGCAGTATTTT. This sequence encodes CASSLQGVKTTDTQYF.

J is TRBJ2-3 and V is TRBV28; 8 bases are shared with TRBD2. The CDR3 spans 17 residues. Germline trimming cut 1 base from V and 4 bases from J; bases unmatched to any gene: 10. Germline V gene data show CDR1 as MDHEN and CDR2 as SYDVKM. The CDR3 reads CASSLSLYREGSDTQYF. The DNA of the CDR3 is TGTGCCAGCAGTTTATCATTATACCGGGAGGGATCAGATACGCAGTATTTT.

The chain combines TRBV15 with TRBJ2-1; a weak D match, TRBD1 (5 bases). Germline values: CDR1 LNHNV, CDR2 YYDKDF (reference sequence). V was cut by 7 bases and J by 2 bases, with 6 bases left in between. The CDR3 covers 12 residues. The CDR3 bases are TGTGCCACCACAGGGACCTACAATGAGCAGTTCTTC. It is translated as CATTGTYNEQFF.

V is TRBV28 and J is TRBJ2-7; 8 bases are shared with TRBD1. Germline loops: CDR1 MDHEN, CDR2 SYDVKM. The V and J ends lost 3 bases and 1 base, in that order; junction bases with no gene match: 8. CDR3 length equals 16 residues. This chain's CDR3 is CASSFDRGAQSYEQYF. CDR3 coding DNA: TGTGCCAGCAGTTTCGACAGGGGCGCCCAGTCCTACGAGCAGTACTTC.

The chain is built from TRBV23-1 and TRBJ1-4; no clear D. TRBV23-1 is an ORF, and what it does is uncertain. CDR3 length equals 11 residues. With 6 bases removed from V and 4 bases from J, the gap between germline ends came to 3 bases. CDR3 sequence: CASRHNEKLFF. Written as DNA, the CDR3 is TGCGCCAGCAGACATAATGAAAAACTGTTTTTT.

In this sample, this clone turned up a few times. The chain couples TRBV9 to TRBJ2-1, with D maybe TRBD2 (5 bases). This CDR3 is built from 16 residues. Per germline, CDR1 SGDLS and CDR2 YYNGEE. V was shortened by 0 bases and J by 9 bases, with 19 bases between the two germline ends. The CDR3 region is CASSVGGLPSPGEQFF. Written as DNA, the CDR3 is TGTGCCAGCAGCGTAGGTGGACTGCCCTCTCCGGGTGAGCAGTTCTTC.

V is TRBV27 and J is TRBJ1-2; the match to TRBD1 covers 8 bases. Germline V gene lookup returns CDR1 MNHEY and CDR2 SMNVEV (reference sequence). Trimming at V came to 5 bases and at J to 3 bases, leaving 11 bases not matched to a gene. CDR3 length: 16 amino acids. The CDR3 region has the DNA TGTGCCAGCAGTCCATCCCCGTCGACAGGGGACTATGGCTACACCTTC. Translation gives CASSPSPSTGDYGYTF.

J is TRBJ2-2 and V is TRBV19; TRBD1 is a possible D gene (6 bases). Germline CDR1 LNHDA, CDR2 SQIVND (reference sequence). Trimming left V 5 bases short and J 7 bases short, with 14 bases between. This CDR3 contains 14 residues. DNA for the CDR3: TGTGCCAGTAGTGAACAGGGAAATGTCGGGGAGCTGTTTTTT. This gives the protein CASSEQGNVGELFF.

This clone was seen many times. The V gene is TRBV7-8, the J gene TRBJ2-2, with a weak D call TRBD2 (6 bases). The V gene's germline CDR1 is SGHVS and CDR2 FQNEAQ. The CDR3 spans 16 residues. V dropped 5 bases and J dropped 8 bases, with 21 bases sitting between them. The chain's CDR3 is CASSRTTSLLRGELFF. CDR3 nucleotide sequence: TGTGCCAGCAGCCGAACCACTAGCCTGTTGAGAGGGGAGCTGTTTTTT.